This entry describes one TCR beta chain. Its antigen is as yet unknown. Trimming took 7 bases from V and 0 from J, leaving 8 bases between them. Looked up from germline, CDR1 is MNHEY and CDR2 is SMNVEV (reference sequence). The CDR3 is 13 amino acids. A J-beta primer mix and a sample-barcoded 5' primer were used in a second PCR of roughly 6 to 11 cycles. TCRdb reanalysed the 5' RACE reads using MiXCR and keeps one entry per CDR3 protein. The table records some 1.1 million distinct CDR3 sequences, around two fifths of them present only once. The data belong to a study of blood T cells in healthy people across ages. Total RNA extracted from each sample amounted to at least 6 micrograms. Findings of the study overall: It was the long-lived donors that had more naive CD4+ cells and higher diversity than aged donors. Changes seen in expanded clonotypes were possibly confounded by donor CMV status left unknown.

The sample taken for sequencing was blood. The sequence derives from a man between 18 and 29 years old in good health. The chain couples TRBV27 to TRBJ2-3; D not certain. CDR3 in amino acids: CASKRRSTDTQYF. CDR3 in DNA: TGTGCCAGCAAGAGACGGAGCACAGATACGCAGTATTTT.